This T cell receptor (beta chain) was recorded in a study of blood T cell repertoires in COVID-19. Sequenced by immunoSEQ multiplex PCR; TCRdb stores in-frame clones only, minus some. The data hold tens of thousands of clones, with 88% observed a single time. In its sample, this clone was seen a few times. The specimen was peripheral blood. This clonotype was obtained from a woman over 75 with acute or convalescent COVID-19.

In DNA form, the CDR3 reads TGTGCCAGCTCATTACGACAGGGCGGCACTGAAGCTTTCTTT. Its translation is CASSLRQGGTEAFF. The chain links TRBV18 to TRBJ1-1, with 7 bases lining up with TRBD1. The CDR3 runs to 14 residues. Germline CDR1 and CDR2: KGHSH and LQKENI. With 5 bases clipped from V and 4 bases from J, the junction kept 7 bases outside the gene matches.